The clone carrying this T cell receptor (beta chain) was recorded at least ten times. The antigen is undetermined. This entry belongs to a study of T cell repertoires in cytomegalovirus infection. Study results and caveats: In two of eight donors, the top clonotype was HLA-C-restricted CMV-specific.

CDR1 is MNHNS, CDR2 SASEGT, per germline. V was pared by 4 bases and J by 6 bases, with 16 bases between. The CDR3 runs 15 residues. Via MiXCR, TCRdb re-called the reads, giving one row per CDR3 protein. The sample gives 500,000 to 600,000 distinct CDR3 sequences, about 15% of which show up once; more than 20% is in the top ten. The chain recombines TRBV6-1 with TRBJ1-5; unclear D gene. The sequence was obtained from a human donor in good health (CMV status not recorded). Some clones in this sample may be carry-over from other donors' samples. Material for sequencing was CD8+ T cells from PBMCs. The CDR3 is CASSAPAHAPQPQHF. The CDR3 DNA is TGTGCCAGCAGTGCCCCGGCCCACGCACCTCAGCCCCAGCATTTT.